The 13 T cell receptor beta chains below come from one sample, sequenced in a study of T cell clonotyping in hematopoietic cell transplantation. The method was immunoSEQ multiplex PCR; TCRdb's version includes in-frame clones alone and lacks a portion of them. This sample has approximately 9,300 clones, with 51% found just once. Source: peripheral blood mononuclear cells, taken 100 days after allogeneic stem cell transplant. These receptors were taken from a female patient aged 45 to 65 who had an allogeneic stem cell transplant from an unrelated donor, so the T cells may come from the graft donor. Some clones in this sample may be carry-over from other donors' samples.

This chain connects TRBV4-1 to TRBJ2-7; TRBD1 might be the D (6 bases). CDR3 length equals 15 residues. The germline V gene has CDR1 MGHRA and CDR2 YSYEKL. V was trimmed by 1 base and J by 4 bases, leaving 14 bases between them. The CDR3 region has the DNA TGCGCCAGCAGCCAAGGTGGGGGACACTCTTACGAGCAGTACTTC. Its protein product is CASSQGGGHSYEQYF.

The genes are TRBV25-1 and TRBJ2-7; the match to TRBD2 covers 8 bases. V shed 7 bases and J 4 bases; nucleotides not matched to a gene: 9. There are 14 residues in the CDR3. Germline V CDR1 and CDR2: MGHDK, SYGVNS. This CDR3 reads CASNPSGSGYEQYF. The CDR3 nucleotides are TGTGCCAGCAACCCAAGCGGGAGCGGATACGAGCAGTACTTC.

The rearrangement joins TRBV6-5 to TRBJ2-7, with 10 bases that match TRBD1. The germline CDR1 and CDR2 sequences are MNHEY and SVGAGI. This CDR3 comprises 15 residues. V shed 4 bases and J 5 bases; nucleotides not matched to a gene: 8. The CDR3, as DNA: TGTGCCAGCAGTTTCCGGGACAGGGGCGTCCACGAGCAGTACTTC. Its protein product is CASSFRDRGVHEQYF.

This clone was detected only a few times. The V gene is TRBV9, the J gene TRBJ1-2; D possibly corresponds to TRBD1 (6 bases). Germline loops: CDR1 SGDLS, CDR2 YYNGEE. V was shortened by 4 bases and J by 1 base, with 17 bases between the two germline ends. The CDR3 loop spans 16 amino acids. The CDR3 spells CASSPHGGGSNYGYTF. For the CDR3, the DNA is TGTGCCAGCAGCCCGCACGGAGGGGGGAGTAACTATGGCTACACCTTC.

The chain has TRBV1 and TRBJ2-7; no DNA check was done on the table's D call, TRBD2. TRBV1 is recorded as a pseudogene. This CDR3 spans 13 amino acids. As DNA, the CDR3 is TGCACCAGCAACACCGGACTGGGGAACGAGCAGTACTTC. Translating it yields CTSNTGLGNEQYF.

The chain joins TRBV28 to TRBJ2-2; D uncertain. Germline V lookup: CDR1 MDHEN, CDR2 SYDVKM. This CDR3 region has 12 residues. V gave up 3 bases and J gave up 1 base, with 0 bases separating them. The CDR3 bases are TGTGCCAGCAGTTTGAACACCGGGGAGCTGTTTTTT. Translation gives CASSLNTGELFF.

The rearrangement uses TRBV2 and TRBJ2-3, with D tentatively TRBD2 (5 bases). Germline values: CDR1 SNHLY, CDR2 FYNNEI. V lost 5 bases and J lost 0, with 9 bases in between. CDR3 size: 14 residues. CDR3 amino acids: CASSSGPSTDTQYF. The CDR3 nucleotides are TGTGCCAGCAGTAGCGGACCTAGCACAGATACGCAGTATTTT.

The chain employs TRBV29-1 and TRBJ2-7; possible D gene TRBD1, 6 bases. V lost 6 bases, J lost 6 bases, and 12 bases lay in between. The CDR3 is made up of 11 amino acids. The germline V gene has CDR1 SQVTM and CDR2 ANQGSEA. The CDR3 is CSVDGTPEQYF. Written as DNA, the CDR3 is TGCAGCGTGGACGGGACACCCGAGCAGTACTTC.

The chain uses TRBV30 and TRBJ1-5; D gene unclear. Germline-derived CDR1 and CDR2 are GTSNPN and SVGIG (reference sequence). V was cut by 2 bases and J by 3 bases, with 8 bases left in between. The CDR3 has 13 residues. CDR3: CAWSTENNQPQHF. DNA for the CDR3: TGTGCCTGGAGTACGGAGAACAATCAGCCCCAGCATTTT.

This clone has a handful of counts. This CDR3 reads CASSNPGQGQETQYF. The CDR3 DNA follows: TGTGCCAGCAGTAACCCCGGGCAGGGCCAAGAGACCCAGTACTTC. This chain links TRBV25-1 with TRBJ2-5, with D possibly TRBD1 on 5 matching bases. The germline V gene encodes CDR1 MGHDK and CDR2 SYGVNS. Trimming shortened V by 5 bases and J by 1 base, and 14 bases separated the two germline ends. The CDR3 runs to 15 residues.

J is TRBJ2-5 and V is TRBV9, with D tentatively TRBD1 or TRBD2 (5 bases each). The CDR3 contains 14 residues. Trimming stripped 4 bases from V and 5 bases from J, with 15 bases between. Germline CDR1 is SGDLS and CDR2 is YYNGEE. CDR3 sequence: CASSPGTVRETQYF. CDR3 bases: TGTGCCAGCAGCCCGGGGACGGTCCGGGAGACCCAGTACTTC.

The chain combines TRBV30 with TRBJ1-1, with D unclear. The germline CDR1 and CDR2 sequences are GTSNPN and SVGIG (reference sequence). Trimming pared 5 bases from V and 4 bases from J, leaving 5 bases between. The CDR3 loop spans 10 amino acids. CDR3 nucleotide sequence: TGTGCCTGGGGGTTCACTGAAGCTTTCTTT. It translates to CAWGFTEAFF.

This clone was seen once. V usage is TRBV30 and J usage is TRBJ2-7; D perhaps matches TRBD1 (6 bases). Germline CDR1 GTSNPN, CDR2 SVGIG (reference sequence). This CDR3 spans 15 amino acids. Deletions cut 2 bases from V and 7 bases from J, with 21 bases between. The CDR3 sequence is CAWSYEGGIKVEQYF. CDR3 sequence (DNA): TGTGCCTGGAGTTATGAAGGGGGTATCAAGGTGGAGCAGTACTTC. The variable domain in full, completed from reference TRBV30 and TRBJ2-7, reads SQTIHQWPATLVQPVGSPLSLECTVEGTSNPNLYWYRQAAGRGLQLLFYSVGIGQISSEVPQNLSASRPQDRQFILSSKKLLLSDSGFYLCAWSYEGGIKVEQYFGPGTRLTVT.